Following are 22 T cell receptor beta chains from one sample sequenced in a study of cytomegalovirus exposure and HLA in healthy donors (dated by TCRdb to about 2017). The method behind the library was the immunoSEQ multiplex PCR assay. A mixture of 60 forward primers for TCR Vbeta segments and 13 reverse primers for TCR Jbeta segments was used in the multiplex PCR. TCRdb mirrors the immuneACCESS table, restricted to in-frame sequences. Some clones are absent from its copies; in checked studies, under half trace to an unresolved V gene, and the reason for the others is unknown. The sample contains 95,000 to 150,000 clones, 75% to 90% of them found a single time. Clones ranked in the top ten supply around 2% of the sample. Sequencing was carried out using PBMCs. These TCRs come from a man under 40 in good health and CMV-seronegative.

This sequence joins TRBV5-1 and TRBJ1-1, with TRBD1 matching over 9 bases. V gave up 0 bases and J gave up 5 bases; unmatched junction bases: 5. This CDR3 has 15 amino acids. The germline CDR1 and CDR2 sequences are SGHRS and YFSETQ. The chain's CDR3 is CASSLALGQGTEAFF. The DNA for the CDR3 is TGCGCCAGCAGCTTGGCACTGGGACAGGGTACTGAAGCTTTCTTT.

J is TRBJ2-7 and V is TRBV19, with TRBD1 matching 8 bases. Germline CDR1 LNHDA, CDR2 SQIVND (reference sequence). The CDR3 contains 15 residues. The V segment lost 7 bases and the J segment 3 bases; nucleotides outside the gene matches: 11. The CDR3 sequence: CASTTNDRGGYEQYF. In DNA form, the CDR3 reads TGTGCCAGTACAACGAACGACAGGGGAGGCTACGAGCAGTACTTC.

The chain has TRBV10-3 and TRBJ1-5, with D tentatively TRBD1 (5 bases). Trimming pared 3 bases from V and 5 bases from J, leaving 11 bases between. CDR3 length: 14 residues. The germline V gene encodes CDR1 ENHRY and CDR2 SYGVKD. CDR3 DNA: TGTGCCATCAGTGACGGCAGGGTTGATCAGCCCCAGCATTTT. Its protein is CAISDGRVDQPQHF.

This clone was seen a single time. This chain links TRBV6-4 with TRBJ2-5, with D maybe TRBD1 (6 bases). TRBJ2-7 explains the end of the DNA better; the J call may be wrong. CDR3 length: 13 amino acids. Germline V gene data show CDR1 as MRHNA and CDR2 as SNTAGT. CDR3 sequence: CASREQGRYEQYF. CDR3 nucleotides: TGTGCCAGCAGAGAACAGGGTAGATACGAGCAGTACTTC.

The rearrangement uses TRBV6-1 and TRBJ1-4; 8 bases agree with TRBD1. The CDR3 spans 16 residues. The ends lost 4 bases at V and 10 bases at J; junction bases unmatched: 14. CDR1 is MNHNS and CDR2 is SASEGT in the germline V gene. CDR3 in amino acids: CASSVISRQGAGKLFF. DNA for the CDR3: TGTGCCAGCAGTGTCATAAGCCGCCAGGGGGCAGGAAAACTGTTTTTT.

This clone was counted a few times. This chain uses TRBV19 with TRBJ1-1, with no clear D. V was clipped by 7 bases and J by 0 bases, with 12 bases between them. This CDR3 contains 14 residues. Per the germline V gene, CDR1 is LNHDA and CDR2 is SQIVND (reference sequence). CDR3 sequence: CASTYRTMNTEAFF. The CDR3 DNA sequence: TGTGCCAGTACTTACCGTACAATGAACACTGAAGCTTTCTTT. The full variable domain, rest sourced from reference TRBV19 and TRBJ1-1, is DGGITQSPKYLFRKEGQNVTLSCEQNLNHDAMYWYRQDPGQGLRLIYYSQIVNDFQKGDIAEGYSVSREKKESFPLTVTSAQKNPTAFYLCASTYRTMNTEAFFGQGTRLTVV.

The CDR3 DNA reads TGTGCCAGCAGGGGGCGCCTGAGTGAAAAACTGTTTTTT. It codes for CASRGRLSEKLFF. This sequence joins TRBV2 and TRBJ1-4; possible D gene TRBD1, 5 bases. The CDR3 runs 13 residues. Trimming cost V 6 bases and J 7 bases, with 12 bases left between them. The germline CDR1 and CDR2 sequences are SNHLY and FYNNEI. The complete variable domain, with remaining parts taken from reference TRBV2 and TRBJ1-4, reads EPEVTQTPSHQVTQMGQEVILRCVPISNHLYFYWYRQILGQKVEFLVSFYNNEISEKSEIFDDQFSVERPDGSNFTLKIRSTKLEDSAMYFCASRGRLSEKLFFGSGTQLSVL.

In nucleotides, the CDR3 is TGTGCCAGCAGCTTTGGCGGTTTAGAAAAACTGTTTTTT. Its protein is CASSFGGLEKLFF. V usage is TRBV11-2 and J usage is TRBJ1-4; D remains ambiguous. CDR1 SGHAT and CDR2 FQNNGV come from the germline V gene. V lost 3 bases, J lost 8 bases, and 10 bases lay in between. This CDR3 contains 13 residues.

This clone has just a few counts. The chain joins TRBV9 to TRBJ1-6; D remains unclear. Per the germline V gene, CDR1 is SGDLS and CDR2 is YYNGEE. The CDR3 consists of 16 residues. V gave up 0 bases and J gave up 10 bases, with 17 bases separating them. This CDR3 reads CASSVVSEGGLSPLHF. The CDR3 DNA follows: TGTGCCAGCAGCGTAGTGTCGGAGGGCGGTCTGTCACCCCTCCACTTT.

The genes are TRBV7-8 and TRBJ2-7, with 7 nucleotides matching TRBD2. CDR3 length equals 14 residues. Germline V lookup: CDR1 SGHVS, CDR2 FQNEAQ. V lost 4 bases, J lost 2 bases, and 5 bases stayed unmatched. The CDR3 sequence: CASSSSGTTYEQYF. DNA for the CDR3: TGTGCCAGCAGCTCCTCCGGGACTACCTACGAGCAGTACTTC.

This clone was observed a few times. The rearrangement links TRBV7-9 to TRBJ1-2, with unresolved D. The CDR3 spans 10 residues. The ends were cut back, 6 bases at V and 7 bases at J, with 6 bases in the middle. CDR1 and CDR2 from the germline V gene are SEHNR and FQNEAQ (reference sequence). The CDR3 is CASSEVGYTF. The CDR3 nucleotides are TGTGCCAGCAGTGAGGTTGGCTACACCTTC.

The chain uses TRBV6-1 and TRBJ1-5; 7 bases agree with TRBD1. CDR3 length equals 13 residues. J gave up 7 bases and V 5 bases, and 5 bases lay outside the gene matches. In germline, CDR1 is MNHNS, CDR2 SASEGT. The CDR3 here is CASSRTGVQPQHF. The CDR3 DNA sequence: TGTGCCAGCAGTAGAACAGGGGTACAGCCCCAGCATTTT.

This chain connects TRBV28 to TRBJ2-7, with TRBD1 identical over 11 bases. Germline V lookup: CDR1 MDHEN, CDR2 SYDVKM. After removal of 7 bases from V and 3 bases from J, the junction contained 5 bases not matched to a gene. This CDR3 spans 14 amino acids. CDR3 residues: CASTAGTGGYEQYF. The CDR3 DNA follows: TGTGCCAGCACCGCCGGGACAGGGGGCTACGAGCAGTACTTC.

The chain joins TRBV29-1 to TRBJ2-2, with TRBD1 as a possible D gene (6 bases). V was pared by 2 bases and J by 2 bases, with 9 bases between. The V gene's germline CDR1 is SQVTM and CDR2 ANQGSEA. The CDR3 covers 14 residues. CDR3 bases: TGCAGCGTTGAATGGGACATCAACACCGGGGAGCTGTTTTTT. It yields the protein CSVEWDINTGELFF.

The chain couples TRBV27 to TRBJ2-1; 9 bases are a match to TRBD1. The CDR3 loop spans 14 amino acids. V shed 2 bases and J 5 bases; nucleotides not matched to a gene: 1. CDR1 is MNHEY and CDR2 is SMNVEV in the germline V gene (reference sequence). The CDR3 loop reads CASSLRDRDNEQFF. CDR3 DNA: TGTGCCAGCAGTTTACGGGACAGGGACAATGAGCAGTTCTTC.

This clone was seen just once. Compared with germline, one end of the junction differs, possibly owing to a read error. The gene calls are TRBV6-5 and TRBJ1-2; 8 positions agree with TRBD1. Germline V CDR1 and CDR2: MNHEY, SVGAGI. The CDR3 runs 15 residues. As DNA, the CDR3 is TGTACCAGCAGTTACTTCCCCGGACAGGGAGATGGCTACACCTTC. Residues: CTSSYFPGQGDGYTF.

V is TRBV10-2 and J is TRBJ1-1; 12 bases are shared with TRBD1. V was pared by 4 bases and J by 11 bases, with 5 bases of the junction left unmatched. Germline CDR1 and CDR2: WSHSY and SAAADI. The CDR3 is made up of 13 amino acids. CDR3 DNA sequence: TGCGCCAGCAGTGGGGGGACAGGGGGCCACGCTTTCTTT. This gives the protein CASSGGTGGHAFF.

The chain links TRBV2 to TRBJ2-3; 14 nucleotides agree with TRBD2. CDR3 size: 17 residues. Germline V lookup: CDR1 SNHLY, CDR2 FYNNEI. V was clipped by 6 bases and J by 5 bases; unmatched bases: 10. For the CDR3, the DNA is TGTGCCAGCAGCCTCGGGACTAGCGGGGGTCGGGGAGATACGCAGTATTTT. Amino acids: CASSLGTSGGRGDTQYF.

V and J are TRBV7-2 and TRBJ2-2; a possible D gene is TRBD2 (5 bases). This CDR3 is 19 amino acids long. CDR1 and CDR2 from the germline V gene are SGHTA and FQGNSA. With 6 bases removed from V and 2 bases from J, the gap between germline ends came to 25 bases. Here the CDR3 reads CASSDPWRPSPDNTGELFF. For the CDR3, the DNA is TGTGCCAGCAGTGACCCCTGGAGGCCGTCGCCGGACAACACCGGGGAGCTGTTTTTT.

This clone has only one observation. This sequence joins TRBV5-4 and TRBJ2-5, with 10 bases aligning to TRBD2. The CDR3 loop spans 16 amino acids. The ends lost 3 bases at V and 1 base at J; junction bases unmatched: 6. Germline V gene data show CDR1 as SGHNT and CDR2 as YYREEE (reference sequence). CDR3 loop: CASSSLAGTLQETQYF. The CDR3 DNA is TGTGCCAGCAGCTCACTAGCGGGGACCCTCCAAGAGACCCAGTACTTC.

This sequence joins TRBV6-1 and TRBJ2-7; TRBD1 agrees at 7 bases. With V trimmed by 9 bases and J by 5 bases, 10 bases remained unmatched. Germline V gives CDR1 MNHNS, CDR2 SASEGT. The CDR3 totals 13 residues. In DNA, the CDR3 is TGTGCCAGTGGCCTACAGGGGTTTGACGAGCAGTACTTC. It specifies CASGLQGFDEQYF.

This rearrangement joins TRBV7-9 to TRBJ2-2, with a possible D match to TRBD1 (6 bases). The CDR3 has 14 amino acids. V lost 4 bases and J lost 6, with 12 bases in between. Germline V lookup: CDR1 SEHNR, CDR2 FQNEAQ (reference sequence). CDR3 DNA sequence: TGTGCCAGCAGCTCTACAGGGTTGGCCGGGGAGCTGTTTTTT. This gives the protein CASSSTGLAGELFF.